These T cell receptor beta chains were read from a single sample in a study of blood T cell repertoires in COVID-19. Profiling relied on immunoSEQ multiplex PCR, and the TCRdb table lists in-frame clones only, not all of them. The sample includes approximately 97,000 clones, about nine tenths of them seen just once. The sequenced material came from peripheral blood. The receptors derive from a man in his 60s with acute or convalescent COVID-19. The CDR3 runs from the conserved cysteine through the conserved F or W. D genes are given only for firm matches.

d_gene	v_gene	j_gene	CDR3nt	CDR3aa
TRBD1	TRBV7-2	TRBJ1-3	TGTGCCAGCAGCACTCCCCAGGGGGCGCAGGGAAACACCATATATTTT	CASSTPQGAQGNTIYF
-	TRBV3-1/TRBV3-2	TRBJ1-2	TGTGCCAGCAGCCAGGGCAGGGGAGCGAATGGCTACACCTTC	CASSQGRGANGYTF
-	TRBV30	TRBJ2-5	TGTGCCTGGAAGCCAGGGGCATGGGAGACCCAGTACTTC	CAWKPGAWETQYF
-	TRBV2	TRBJ1-4	TGTGCCAGCACCGTTCGGAGGCGAGAGGAAAAACTGTTTTTT	CASTVRRREEKLFF
-	TRBV4-1	TRBJ1-1	TGCGCCAGCGACCGTACCGGTTCGGGTGCTGAAGCTTTCTTT	CASDRTGSGAEAFF
-	TRBV5-6	TRBJ2-7	TGTGCCAGCAGGTCCCCTTCTCTAGGCACCTACGAGCAGTACTTC	CASRSPSLGTYEQYF
-	TRBV2	TRBJ2-5	TGTGCCAGCAGTGAAGGGACTACCGGGGAGACCCAGTACTTC	CASSEGTTGETQYF
TRBD1	TRBV3-1/TRBV3-2	TRBJ1-1	TGTGCCAGCAGCCTAGTCGGTGGCAGGGGGCCAGGTGGGGAAGCTTTCTTT	CASSLVGGRGPGGEAFF
-	TRBV13	TRBJ2-7	TGTGCCAGCAGCTTCGGGGGCTCCTACGAGCAGTACTTC	CASSFGGSYEQYF
-	TRBV6-6	TRBJ2-1	TGTGCCAGCAGTTACTCGGACACCTACAATGAGCAGTTCTTC	CASSYSDTYNEQFF